This T cell receptor beta chain was recorded in a study of cytomegalovirus exposure and HLA in healthy donors. Study-wide results and limits: Through in vitro validation, three CMV-associated chains were shown to be specific for CMV antigens.

The V end lost 4 bases, the J end lost 0 bases, and 11 bases lay between the germline ends. The CDR3 consists of 14 residues. Germline assignment: CDR1 SGHRS and CDR2 YFSETQ. Assay: immunoSEQ multiplex PCR; the TCRdb copy retains only in-frame clones and omits some. This sample has 55,000 to 80,000 clones, with 85% to 95% found just once. This clone was counted once. Antigen specificity is unknown. The J gene is TRBJ2-7, the V gene TRBV5-1; tentative D call: TRBD1 (6 bases). The sample comprised PBMCs. The sequence derives from a woman aged 18-35 years in good health and CMV-seropositive. CDR3 DNA: TGCGCCAGCAGCCTTACAGGGAGCTCCTACGAGCAGTACTTC. This translates into CASSLTGSSYEQYF. The full variable domain, in which reference TRBV5-1 and TRBJ2-7 provide the parts outside the CDR3, is KAGVTQTPRYLIKTRGQQVTLSCSPISGHRSVSWYQQTPGQGLQFLFEYFSETQRNKGNFPGRFSGRQFSNSRSEMNVSTLELGDSALYLCASSLTGSSYEQYFGPGTRLTVT.